These 22 T cell receptor beta chains were sequenced from one sample in a study of blood T cell repertoires in COVID-19. Assay used: immunoSEQ multiplex PCR; TCRdb lists only in-frame clones, some missing. Of 270,000 or so clones listed, 85% to 90% are singletons. The sample taken for sequencing was peripheral blood. These receptors were taken from a human donor in a cohort sampled during active COVID-19.

This clone has a single count. The V and J genes are TRBV11-3 and TRBJ2-2, with unresolved D. V lost 5 bases, J lost 7 bases, and 11 bases lay in between. The germline V gene encodes CDR1 SGHNT and CDR2 YENEEA. CDR3 size: 13 residues. CDR3 sequence reads: CASSPGLNGELFF. DNA for the CDR3: TGTGCCAGCAGCCCTGGCCTGAACGGGGAGCTGTTTTTT.

The chain employs TRBV7-9 and TRBJ2-7, with TRBD2 matching over 11 bases. The CDR3 totals 14 residues. CDR1 and CDR2 from the germline V gene are SEHNR and FQNEAQ (reference sequence). After removal of 5 bases from V and 7 bases from J, the junction contained 7 bases not matched to a gene. The CDR3 loop is CASSPGLADLEQYF. DNA for the CDR3: TGTGCCAGCAGCCCGGGACTAGCGGATTTAGAGCAGTACTTC.

This chain joins TRBV6-5 and TRBJ2-1; tentatively, D is TRBD2 (6 bases). Trimming removed 2 bases at V and 8 bases at J, with 13 bases between. Germline V gene sequence: CDR1 MNHEY, CDR2 SVGAGI. The CDR3 extends over 14 amino acids. The CDR3 nucleotides are TGTGCCAGCAGTTACCATGGACTATCGTATGAGCAGTTCTTC. This encodes CASSYHGLSYEQFF.

This chain links TRBV15 with TRBJ2-2; a weak D match, TRBD2 (5 bases). The CDR3 has 15 amino acids. Per the germline V gene, CDR1 is LNHNV and CDR2 is YYDKDF (reference sequence). V dropped 0 bases and J dropped 2 bases, with 7 bases sitting between them. The CDR3 DNA is TGTGCCACCAGCAGAGATCGGGGAAACACCGGGGAGCTGTTTTTT. Amino acids: CATSRDRGNTGELFF. The variable domain in full, completed from reference TRBV15 and TRBJ2-2, reads DAMVIQNPRYQVTQFGKPVTLSCSQTLNHNVMYWYQQKSSQAPKLLFHYYDKDFNNEADTPDNFQSRRPNTSFCFLDIRSPGLGDTAMYLCATSRDRGNTGELFFGEGSRLTVL.

The chain uses TRBV25-1 and TRBJ2-3, with D perhaps TRBD2 (6 bases). V lost 5 bases, J lost 5 bases, and 20 bases lay in between. Germline V gene lookup returns CDR1 MGHDK and CDR2 SYGVNS. The CDR3 sequence is 16 residues long. As DNA, the CDR3 is TGTGCCAGCAGTTGGGGTAGCGGCCACAGTGGAGATACGCAGTATTTT. It codes for CASSWGSGHSGDTQYF.

The gene calls are TRBV11-3 and TRBJ2-2; possibly TRBD2 for D (6 bases). V lost 0 bases to trimming and J lost 4 bases, with 15 bases between them. Germline-derived CDR1 and CDR2 are SGHNT and YENEEA. The CDR3 runs to 17 residues. The CDR3 spells CASSLDARRGGTGELFF. CDR3 in DNA: TGTGCCAGCAGCTTAGACGCTCGGAGGGGTGGCACCGGGGAGCTGTTTTTT.

The gene calls are TRBV28 and TRBJ1-5; D not certain. The V gene lost 4 bases and the J gene lost 7 bases, with 17 bases spanning the gap. The CDR3 has 15 residues. Per the germline V gene, CDR1 is MDHEN and CDR2 is SYDVKM. CDR3 protein: CASSSQAPTGQPQHF. Written as DNA, the CDR3 is TGTGCCAGCAGTTCCCAGGCTCCGACGGGGCAGCCCCAGCATTTT.

CDR3 in DNA: TGTGCCACCAGCAGTGGCACGTACAATGAGCAGTTCTTC. Translated, it gives CATSSGTYNEQFF. The chain is built from TRBV15 and TRBJ2-1; D gene uncertain. V lost 3 bases, J lost 4 bases, and 7 bases lay in between. Germline-derived CDR1 and CDR2 are LNHNV and YYDKDF (reference sequence). The CDR3 sequence is 13 residues long.

The V call is TRBV4-1, the J call TRBJ2-3; unclear D gene. The length of the CDR3 is 16 residues. V was trimmed by 1 base and J by 0 bases, leaving 11 bases between them. Germline V CDR1 and CDR2: MGHRA, YSYEKL. The chain's CDR3 is CASSQGGSRSTDTQYF. The CDR3 DNA is TGCGCCAGCAGCCAAGGCGGAAGTAGAAGCACAGATACGCAGTATTTT.

With respect to this clone: The sample contains more than one DNA sequence encoding this CDR3. J is TRBJ2-5 and V is TRBV5-1; 7 positions match TRBD1. The V gene's germline CDR1 is SGHRS and CDR2 YFSETQ. After removal of 0 bases from V and 6 bases from J, the junction contained 2 bases not matched to a gene. The CDR3 has 13 residues. The CDR3 nucleotides are TGCGCCAGCAGCTTGGGACAGGGTCAGACCCAGTACTTC. Protein: CASSLGQGQTQYF.

V gene TRBV6-2 or TRBV6-3 combines with J gene TRBJ1-2, with D maybe TRBD1 (5 bases). The CDR3 extends over 15 amino acids. CDR1 MNHEY and CDR2 SVGEGT come from the germline V gene. Trimming took 0 bases from V and 4 from J, leaving 12 bases between them. The CDR3 spells CASSYSQGVGYGYTF. The CDR3 region has the DNA TGTGCCAGCAGTTACTCGCAAGGGGTTGGCTATGGCTACACCTTC.

The V and J genes are TRBV14 and TRBJ1-4, with D perhaps TRBD1 (6 bases). This CDR3 has 21 residues. Trimming cost V 10 bases and J 10 bases, with 43 bases left between them. In germline, CDR1 is SGHDN, CDR2 FVKESK. CDR3 protein: CATGRNYQNTQHRAPPRKLFF. Here the CDR3 DNA reads TGTGCCACCGGTCGAAACTACCAAAACACTCAGCACAGGGCCCCTCCCCGAAAACTGTTTTTT. Combining the CDR3 with reference TRBV14 and TRBJ1-4 gives the whole variable domain EAGVTQFPSHSVIEKGQTVTLRCDPISGHDNLYWYRRVMGKEIKFLLHFVKESKQDESGMPNNRFLAERTGGTYSTLKVQPAELEDSGVYFCATGRNYQNTQHRAPPRKLFFGSGTQLSVL.

This clone was counted only a few times. The V gene is TRBV28, the J gene TRBJ1-2; perhaps TRBD1 as D (5 bases). V was pared by 7 bases and J by 4 bases, with 10 bases between. Germline-derived CDR1 and CDR2 are MDHEN and SYDVKM. The CDR3 loop spans 12 amino acids. The CDR3 DNA reads as TGTGCCAGCATCGGCAGGGTCTATGGCTACACCTTC. This encodes CASIGRVYGYTF.

This chain links TRBV2 with TRBJ2-1, with D unclear. The CDR3 sequence is 14 residues long. The V end lost 4 bases, the J end lost 4 bases, and 11 bases lay between the germline ends. Germline CDR1 and CDR2: SNHLY and FYNNEI. CDR3 bases: TGTGCCAGCAGTGTCGGTTCGACTTACAATGAGCAGTTCTTC. Translating gives CASSVGSTYNEQFF. The full variable domain, with the rest looked up from reference TRBV2 and TRBJ2-1, is EPEVTQTPSHQVTQMGQEVILRCVPISNHLYFYWYRQILGQKVEFLVSFYNNEISEKSEIFDDQFSVERPDGSNFTLKIRSTKLEDSAMYFCASSVGSTYNEQFFGPGTRLTVL.

The CDR3 is CASTSGLAGNEQFF. CDR3 bases: TGTGCCAGCACCTCGGGACTAGCGGGCAATGAGCAGTTCTTC. This rearrangement joins TRBV9 to TRBJ2-1; 12 bases fit TRBD2. V lost 6 bases, J lost 6 bases, and 4 bases stayed unmatched. The germline CDR1 and CDR2 sequences are SGDLS and YYNGEE. This CDR3 is built from 14 residues.

This chain joins TRBV18 and TRBJ2-5, with unresolved D. CDR3 length: 12 amino acids. With 3 bases removed from V and 6 bases from J, the gap between germline ends came to 8 bases. Germline V gene sequence: CDR1 KGHSH, CDR2 LQKENI. The CDR3 loop is CASSPQKQTQYF. Here the CDR3 DNA reads TGTGCCAGCTCACCTCAGAAACAGACCCAGTACTTC.

This chain links TRBV21-1 with TRBJ1-3. TRBV21-1 is a pseudogene segment. This CDR3 contains 13 residues. This CDR3 reads CASRSGSRNTIYF. The CDR3 DNA reads as TGTGCCAGCAGGTCTGGGAGCCGGAACACCATATATTTT.

V and J are TRBV18 and TRBJ1-1; 7 bases align to TRBD1. The V gene end was trimmed by 3 bases and the J gene end by 11 bases; junction bases not matched to a gene: 21. This CDR3 contains 17 residues. CDR1 and CDR2 (germline): KGHSH, LQKENI. CDR3 sequence reads: CASSPTLAGGRLTSAFF. For the CDR3, the DNA is TGTGCCAGCTCACCCACGCTGGCAGGGGGGCGCTTGACATCGGCTTTCTTT.

The chain combines TRBV19 with TRBJ2-2; 7 bases align to TRBD1. There are 15 residues in the CDR3. The J segment lost 4 bases and the V segment lost 3 bases, leaving 5 bases of the junction unmatched. The germline V gene encodes CDR1 LNHDA and CDR2 SQIVND (reference sequence). CDR3 loop: CASSIQGGLTGELFF. The CDR3 DNA sequence: TGTGCCAGTAGTATCCAAGGGGGCCTCACCGGGGAGCTGTTTTTT. The full variable domain, completed using reference TRBV19 and TRBJ2-2, is DGGITQSPKYLFRKEGQNVTLSCEQNLNHDAMYWYRQDPGQGLRLIYYSQIVNDFQKGDIAEGYSVSREKKESFPLTVTSAQKNPTAFYLCASSIQGGLTGELFFGEGSRLTVL.

This clone was recorded a few times. The chain joins TRBV11-2 to TRBJ1-1; unclear D gene. CDR1 SGHAT and CDR2 FQNNGV come from the germline V gene. Deletions cut 2 bases from V and 5 bases from J, with 15 bases between. The CDR3 runs 15 residues. The CDR3 bases are TGTGCCAGCAGCTTAAGAGGACTCTCCAATACTGAAGCTTTCTTT. Its translation: CASSLRGLSNTEAFF.

This clone was detected a few times. J is TRBJ1-1 and V is TRBV7-2; D is unresolved. The CDR3 runs to 13 residues. Germline CDR1 is SGHTA and CDR2 is FQGNSA. Trimming shortened V by 6 bases and J by 1 base, and 9 bases separated the two germline ends. CDR3 in amino acids: CASRKTTNTEAFF. The DNA for the CDR3 is TGTGCCAGCAGAAAAACAACGAACACTGAAGCTTTCTTT.

The chain carries TRBV7-2 and TRBJ2-2; D possibly corresponds to TRBD2 (5 bases). CDR1 and CDR2 (germline): SGHTA, FQGNSA. The germline V and J ends were trimmed by 7 bases and 7 bases, with 22 bases remaining between them. The CDR3 totals 16 residues. CDR3 protein: CASIPPAGDFGGELFF. The CDR3 nucleotides are TGTGCCAGCATCCCCCCCGCCGGGGATTTTGGCGGGGAGCTGTTTTTT.